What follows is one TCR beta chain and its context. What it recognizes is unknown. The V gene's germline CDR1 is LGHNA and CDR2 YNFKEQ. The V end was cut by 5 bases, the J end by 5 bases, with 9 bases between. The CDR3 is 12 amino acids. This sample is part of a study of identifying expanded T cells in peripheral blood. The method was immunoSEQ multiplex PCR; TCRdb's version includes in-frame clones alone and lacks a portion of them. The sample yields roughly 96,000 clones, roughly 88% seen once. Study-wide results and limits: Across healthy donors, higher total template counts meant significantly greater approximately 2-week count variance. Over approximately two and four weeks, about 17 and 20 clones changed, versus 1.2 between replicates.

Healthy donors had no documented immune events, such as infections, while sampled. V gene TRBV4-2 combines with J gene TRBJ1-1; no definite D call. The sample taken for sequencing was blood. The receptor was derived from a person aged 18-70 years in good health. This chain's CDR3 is CASSLLGTEAFF. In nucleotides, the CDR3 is TGTGCCAGCAGCTTGTTGGGGACTGAAGCTTTCTTT.